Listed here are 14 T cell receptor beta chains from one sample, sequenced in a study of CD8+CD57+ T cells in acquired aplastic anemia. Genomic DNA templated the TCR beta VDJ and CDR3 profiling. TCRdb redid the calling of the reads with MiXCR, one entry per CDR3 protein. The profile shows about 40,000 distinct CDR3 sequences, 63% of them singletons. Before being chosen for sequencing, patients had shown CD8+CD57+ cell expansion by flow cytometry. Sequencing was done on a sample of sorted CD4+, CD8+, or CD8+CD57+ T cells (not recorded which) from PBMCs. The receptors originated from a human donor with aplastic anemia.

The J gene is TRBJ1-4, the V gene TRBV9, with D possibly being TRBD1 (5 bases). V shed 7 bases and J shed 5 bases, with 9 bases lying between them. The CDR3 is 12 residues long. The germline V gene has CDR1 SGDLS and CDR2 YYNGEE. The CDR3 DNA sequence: TGTGCCAGCGGGACGCTAAATGAAAAACTGTTTTTT. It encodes CASGTLNEKLFF.

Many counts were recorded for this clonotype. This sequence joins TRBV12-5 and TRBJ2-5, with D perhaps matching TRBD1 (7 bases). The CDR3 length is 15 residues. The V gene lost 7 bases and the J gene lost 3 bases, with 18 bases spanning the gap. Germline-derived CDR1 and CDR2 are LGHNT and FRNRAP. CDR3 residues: CASASGGQKKETQYF. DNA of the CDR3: TGTGCTAGTGCCTCCGGGGGACAGAAGAAAGAGACCCAGTACTTC. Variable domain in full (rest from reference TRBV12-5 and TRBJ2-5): DARVTQTPRHKVTEMGQEVTMRCQPILGHNTVFWYRQTMMQGLELLAYFRNRAPLDDSGMPKDRFSAEMPDATLATLKIQPSEPRDSAVYFCASASGGQKKETQYFGPGTRLLVL.

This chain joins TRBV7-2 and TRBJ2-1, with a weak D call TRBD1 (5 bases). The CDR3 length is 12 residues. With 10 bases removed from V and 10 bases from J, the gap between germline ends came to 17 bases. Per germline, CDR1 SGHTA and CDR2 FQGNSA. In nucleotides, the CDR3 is TGTGCCATCAGTGATCCCAACAGGGAGCAGTTCTTC. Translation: CAISDPNREQFF.

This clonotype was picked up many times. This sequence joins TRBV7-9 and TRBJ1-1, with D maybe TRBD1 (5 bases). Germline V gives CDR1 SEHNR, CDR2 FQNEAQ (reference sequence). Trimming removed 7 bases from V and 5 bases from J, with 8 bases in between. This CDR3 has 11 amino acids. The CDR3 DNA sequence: TGTGCCAGCAAGGGGAATACTGAAGCTTTCTTT. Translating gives CASKGNTEAFF.

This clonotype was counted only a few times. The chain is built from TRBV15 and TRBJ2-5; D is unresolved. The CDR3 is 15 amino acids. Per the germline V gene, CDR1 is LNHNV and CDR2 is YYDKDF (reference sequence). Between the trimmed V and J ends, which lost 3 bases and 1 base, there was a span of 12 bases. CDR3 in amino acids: CATSSEGNLQETQYF. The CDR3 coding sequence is TGTGCCACCAGCAGTGAAGGTAACCTCCAAGAGACCCAGTACTTC.

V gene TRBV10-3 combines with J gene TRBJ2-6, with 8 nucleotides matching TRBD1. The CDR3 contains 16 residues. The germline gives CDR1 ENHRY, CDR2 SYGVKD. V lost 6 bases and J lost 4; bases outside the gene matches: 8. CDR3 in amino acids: CAISPTGVTGANVLTF. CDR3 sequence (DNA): TGTGCCATCAGCCCGACAGGGGTAACCGGGGCCAACGTCCTGACTTTC.

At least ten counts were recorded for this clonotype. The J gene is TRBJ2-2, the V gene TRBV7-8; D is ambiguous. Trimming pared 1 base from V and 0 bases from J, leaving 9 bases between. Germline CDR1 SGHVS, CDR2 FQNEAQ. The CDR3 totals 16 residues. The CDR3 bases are TGTGCCAGCAGCTTAGGCGGAACAGCGAACACCGGGGAGCTGTTTTTT. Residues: CASSLGGTANTGELFF.

Here the CDR3 DNA reads TGTGCCAGCTTTCGGGAATCCCTGCTCTATGGCTACACCTTC. Residues: CASFRESLLYGYTF. V gene TRBV2 combines with J gene TRBJ1-2; D is unclear. There are 14 residues in the CDR3. From germline, CDR1 is SNHLY and CDR2 FYNNEI. V was trimmed by 8 bases and J by 4 bases, leaving 17 bases between them.

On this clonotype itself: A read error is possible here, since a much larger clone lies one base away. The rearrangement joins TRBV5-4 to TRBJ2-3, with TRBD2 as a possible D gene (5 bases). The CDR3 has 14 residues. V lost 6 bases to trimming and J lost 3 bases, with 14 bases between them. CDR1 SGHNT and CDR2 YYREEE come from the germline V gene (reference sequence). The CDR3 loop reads CASTELRRTDTQYF. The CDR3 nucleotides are TGTGCCAGCACCGAGCTGAGGAGGACAGATACGCAGTATTTT.

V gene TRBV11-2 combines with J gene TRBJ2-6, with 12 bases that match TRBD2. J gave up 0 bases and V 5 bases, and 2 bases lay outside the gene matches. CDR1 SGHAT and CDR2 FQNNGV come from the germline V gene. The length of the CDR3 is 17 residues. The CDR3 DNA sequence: TGTGCCAGCAGCGGACTAGCGGGACCCTCTGGGGCCAACGTCCTGACTTTC. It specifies CASSGLAGPSGANVLTF.

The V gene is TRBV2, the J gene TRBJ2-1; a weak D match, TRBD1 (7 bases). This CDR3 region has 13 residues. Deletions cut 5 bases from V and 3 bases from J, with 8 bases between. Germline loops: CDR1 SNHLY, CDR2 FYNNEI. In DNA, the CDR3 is TGTGCCAGCAGTCAGGGGGGCTACAATGAGCAGTTCTTC. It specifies CASSQGGYNEQFF.

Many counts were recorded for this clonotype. The CDR3 sequence is CASSQAGQGGTGELFF. DNA for the CDR3: TGCGCCAGCAGCCAAGCCGGACAGGGAGGGACCGGGGAGCTGTTTTTT. This chain links TRBV4-1 with TRBJ2-2, with a weak D call TRBD1 (8 bases). Germline CDR1 is MGHRA and CDR2 is YSYEKL. Between the trimmed V and J ends, which lost 1 base and 5 bases, there was a span of 14 bases. The CDR3 consists of 16 residues.

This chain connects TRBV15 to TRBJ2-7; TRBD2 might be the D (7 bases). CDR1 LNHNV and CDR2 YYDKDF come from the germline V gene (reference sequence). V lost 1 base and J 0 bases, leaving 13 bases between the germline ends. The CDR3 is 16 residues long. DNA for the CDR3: TGTGCCACCAGCAGAGGGGGGGGCACGGCCTCCTACGAGCAGTACTTC. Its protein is CATSRGGGTASYEQYF.

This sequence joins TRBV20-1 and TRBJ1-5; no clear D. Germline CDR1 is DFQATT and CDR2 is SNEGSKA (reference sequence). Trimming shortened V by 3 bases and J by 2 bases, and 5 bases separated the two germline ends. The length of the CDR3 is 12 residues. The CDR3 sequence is CSASRGNQPQHF. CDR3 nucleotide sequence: TGCAGTGCTAGTAGGGGCAATCAGCCCCAGCATTTT.